This entry describes one T cell receptor (beta chain). Its antigen is as yet unknown. The data derive from a study of T cell responses to AZD1222 COVID-19 vaccine. Findings and limits, study-wide: Reports indicate that nearly half of spike-specific TCRs are directed at unmutated variant regions.

Only in-frame clones appear in the TCRdb table, and some are missing; sequencing was by immunoSEQ multiplex PCR. Of 180,000 or so clones listed, 90% to 95% were seen once; the top ten hold 0.95% to 1.1%. Germline V gene sequence: CDR1 SEHNR, CDR2 FQNEAQ (reference sequence). This CDR3 spans 10 amino acids. V was clipped by 6 bases and J by 5 bases, with 5 bases between them. This TCR was sampled from an adult who received the AZD1222 COVID-19 vaccine. This chain links TRBV7-9 with TRBJ2-7, with D unresolved. Material: peripheral blood, obtained 28 days after the second AZD1222 dose. The CDR3 nucleotides read TGTGCCAGCAGGGGGAACGAGCAGTACTTC. Protein: CASRGNEQYF.